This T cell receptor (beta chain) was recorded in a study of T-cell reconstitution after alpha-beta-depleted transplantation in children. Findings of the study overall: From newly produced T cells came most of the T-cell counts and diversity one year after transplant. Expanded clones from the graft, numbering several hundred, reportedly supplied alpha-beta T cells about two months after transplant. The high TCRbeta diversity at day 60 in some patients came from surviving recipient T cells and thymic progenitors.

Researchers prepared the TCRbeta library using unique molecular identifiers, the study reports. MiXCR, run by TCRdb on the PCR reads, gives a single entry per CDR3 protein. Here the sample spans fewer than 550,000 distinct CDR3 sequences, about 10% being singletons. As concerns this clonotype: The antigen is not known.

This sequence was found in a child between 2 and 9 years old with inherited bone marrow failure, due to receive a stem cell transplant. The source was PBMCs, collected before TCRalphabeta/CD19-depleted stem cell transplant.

CDR3: CASRGLTTSSYNEQFF. The CDR3 DNA follows: TGTGCCAGCAGGGGACTCACTACGAGCTCCTACAATGAGCAGTTCTTC. V and J are TRBV12-3 or TRBV12-4 and TRBJ2-1, with a weak D call TRBD2 (6 bases). Trimming pared 6 bases from V and 0 bases from J, leaving 15 bases between. The CDR3 has 16 amino acids.